This TCR beta chain was retrieved from a study of T cells after yellow fever vaccination. General study findings and limits: Abundant clonotypes from the bulk population could contaminate FACS-sorted repertoires. The appearance of a small share of clonotypes in both CD4 and CD8 compartments was observed. Though it reached lower strength, the secondary response hit its peak faster, day 5 versus 15.

TCRdb reprocessed the 5' RACE reads with MiXCR, giving one entry per CDR3 protein. The sample lists approximately 150,000 distinct CDR3 sequences; 9.3% were seen once. The CDR3 totals 13 residues. Trimming stripped 4 bases from V and 1 base from J, with 7 bases between. Per the germline V gene, CDR1 is SQVTM and CDR2 is ANQGSEA. This clonotype was found many times. The target antigen is unknown. The sample was CD8+ T cells sorted from PBMCs, taken 45 days after the yellow fever booster vaccination. This sequence joins TRBV29-1 and TRBJ2-2; D remains ambiguous. This receptor was obtained from a man aged 18 to 35 who received the YFV17D yellow fever vaccine. The DNA of the CDR3 is TGCAGCGTTGTTGCAGAGAACACCGGGGAGCTGTTTTTT. It is translated as CSVVAENTGELFF.